This T cell receptor (beta chain) stems from a study of beta chain features in type 1 diabetes. General study points: Type 1 diabetes patients had TCRB CDR3s that were shorter (moderately but significantly so) in all four CD4+ subsets. In these data, an HLA type influence on TCRB rearrangement remained unresolved.

A few counts support this clone. Its antigen is still unknown. Purity exceeding 95% was reached by all sorted populations. Expressed TCRB transcripts were sequenced, since all the RNA that had been isolated was reverse transcribed. Sequencing was performed with immunoSEQ multiplex PCR; in TCRdb, only in-frame clones are kept and a portion is missing. The sample yields 600,000 to 750,000 clones, 9.5% to 15% seen once. Germline V gene sequence: CDR1 GTSNPN, CDR2 SVGIG (reference sequence). Trimming removed 0 bases from V and 9 bases from J; junction bases left unmatched: 9. CDR3 length: 15 amino acids. Sequencing was carried out using naive CD4+ T cells from blood. The receptor was derived from a young man with type 1 diabetes. V is TRBV30 and J is TRBJ2-5; 11 positions match TRBD2. CDR3 residues: CAWSVHGTSGGAQYF. The CDR3 coding sequence is TGTGCCTGGAGTGTACACGGGACTAGCGGAGGGGCCCAGTACTTC.